This T cell receptor beta chain was obtained from a study of T cell responses to AZD1222 COVID-19 vaccine. The wider study: Combined were second doses at about 4 or about 12 weeks.

Study results and caveats: The donors showed a predominance of white British ancestry and of females, with possible underestimation of clonal diversity. Baseline seropositivity occurred in only six AZD1222 recipients. Increases in Spike-specific TCR breadth and depth were seen after two AZD1222 doses.

On this clone: Its antigen is not identified.

Using immunoSEQ multiplex PCR, the repertoire was profiled, and TCRdb retains in-frame clones only, with some absent. The sample yields approximately 180,000 clones, approximately 91% seen once. This CDR3 contains 16 residues. Per germline, CDR1 LGHNA and CDR2 YSLEER. The V and J ends lost 0 bases and 4 bases respectively, with 14 bases between them. The receptor was isolated from an adult in good health. This rearrangement joins TRBV4-3 to TRBJ2-3, with D perhaps matching TRBD2 (6 bases). This specimen was peripheral blood, taken on day 0 of AZD1222 vaccination. CDR3 nucleotide sequence: TGCGCCAGCAGCCAAGAACCCGGACTACCTTCAGATACGCAGTATTTT. This translates into CASSQEPGLPSDTQYF.